This T cell receptor (beta chain) was obtained from a study of T-cell memory formation after mild COVID-19. In this sample, this clonotype turned up many times. Its target is unknown. J gave up 1 base and V 4 bases, and 13 bases lay outside the gene matches. The CDR3 length is 17 residues. Looked up from germline, CDR1 is SEHNR and CDR2 is FQNEAQ (reference sequence). Findings and caveats of the study: Confirmation of SARS-CoV-2 specificity was lacking for second-wave clones peaking day 37. That cross-reactive memory joined was suggested by some responding clones appearing in pre-infection memory. A second wave expanding day 15 to 37 was CD4+-biased; contracting clones were balanced.

TCRdb reprocessed the 5' RACE reads with MiXCR, giving one entry per CDR3 protein. The repertoire holds some 340,000 distinct CDR3 sequences, with under 15% as singletons. Sample: PBMCs or a T cell subset sorted from them (not recorded which). This rearrangement joins TRBV7-9 to TRBJ2-7; 7 positions match TRBD1. The source is a man aged 18 to 29 who had mild COVID-19 (a few samples of this study predate the infection). Cell type and time point are not known. The DNA for the CDR3 is TGTGCCAGCAGCTCGAGGGGGCGACAGGGAAGGTCCTACGAGCAGTACTTC. Its translation is CASSSRGRQGRSYEQYF.